Listed below are T cell receptor beta chains from one sample, sequenced in a study of spatial heterogeneity in lung cancer. TCRdb processed the 5' RACE reads anew with MiXCR; each CDR3 protein has one entry. The sample shows roughly 5,000 distinct CDR3 sequences, around 15% of them seen only once. The sample in question was lung tumor tissue, obtained at surgery. These receptors were obtained from a female donor with early-stage non-small cell lung cancer. CDR3s include the opening cysteine and the closing phenylalanine or tryptophan. Each record gives: V gene, J gene, CDR3 protein.

TRBV19,TRBJ1-1,CASSMGEVVTEAFF
TRBV20-1,TRBJ1-1,CSARSGTGRNTEAFF
TRBV7-8,TRBJ2-5,CASSLGAGIVQETQYF
TRBV18,TRBJ1-1,CASSPLGQGEAFF
TRBV10-3,TRBJ2-1,CAISDRDRGNEQFF
TRBV29-1,TRBJ2-3,CSVEGTGGTDTQYF
TRBV9,TRBJ2-3,CASSVDHFTDTQYF
TRBV12-3/TRBV12-4,TRBJ2-1,CASSLVWGEQFF
TRBV11-2,TRBJ1-1,CASSLNRVEAFF
TRBV7-9,TRBJ2-2,CASSSRGTETGELFF
TRBV30,TRBJ2-1,CAWTSGGRAYNEQFF